The 26 T cell receptor beta chains below were found in one sample sequenced in a study of T cell responses to AZD1222 COVID-19 vaccine. Profiling relied on immunoSEQ multiplex PCR, and the TCRdb table lists in-frame clones only, not all of them. The profile shows 200,000 to 250,000 clones, roughly 94% of them singletons. The sequenced sample was peripheral blood, obtained 28 days after the second dose of the MenACWY control vaccine. Receptors originate from an adult who received the MenACWY meningococcal vaccine as a control.

This clone was seen just once. The chain has TRBV27 and TRBJ2-1; D is perhaps TRBD2 (5 bases). Trimming removed 0 bases at V and 0 bases at J, with 9 bases between. This CDR3 spans 16 amino acids. Germline lookup yields CDR1 MNHEY and CDR2 SMNVEV (reference sequence). The CDR3 region is CASSLSAGSSYNEQFF. In nucleotides, the CDR3 is TGTGCCAGCAGTTTATCGGCGGGCAGCTCCTACAATGAGCAGTTCTTC.

The genes are TRBV5-1 and TRBJ1-4; D remains unclear. This CDR3 has 13 residues. Deletions cut 4 bases from V and 5 bases from J, with 9 bases between. Germline V gene lookup returns CDR1 SGHRS and CDR2 YFSETQ. The CDR3 is CASSNRANEKLFF. CDR3 in DNA: TGCGCCAGCAGCAACCGGGCGAATGAAAAACTGTTTTTT.

V gene TRBV2 combines with J gene TRBJ2-7; 7 positions agree with TRBD2. Trimming took 7 bases from V and 0 from J; bases not matched to a gene: 6. The CDR3 loop spans 14 amino acids. Germline CDR1 and CDR2: SNHLY and FYNNEI. The CDR3 bases are TGTGCCAGCACACCAAGGACTAGCTCCTACGAGCAGTACTTC. Translating it yields CASTPRTSSYEQYF.

This clone occurred a few times. For the CDR3, the DNA is TGTGCCAGCAGTTTTGAGCTCACAGGGGATGGCTACACCTTC. It is translated as CASSFELTGDGYTF. This chain links TRBV28 with TRBJ1-2; 7 bases map to TRBD1. The germline V gene encodes CDR1 MDHEN and CDR2 SYDVKM. The CDR3 consists of 14 residues. The V segment lost 3 bases and the J segment 6 bases; nucleotides outside the gene matches: 7.

This clone has only one observation. The genes are TRBV30 and TRBJ1-5; D possibly corresponds to TRBD1 (6 bases). The CDR3 sequence is 17 residues long. The V gene lost 0 bases and the J gene lost 0 bases, with 15 bases spanning the gap. Germline loops: CDR1 GTSNPN, CDR2 SVGIG (reference sequence). The CDR3 DNA reads TGTGCCTGGAGTGTGGTCAGGGGCCAATATAGCAATCAGCCCCAGCATTTT. Translation: CAWSVVRGQYSNQPQHF. Full variable domain (outside the CDR3, taken from reference TRBV30 and TRBJ1-5): SQTIHQWPATLVQPVGSPLSLECTVEGTSNPNLYWYRQAAGRGLQLLFYSVGIGQISSEVPQNLSASRPQDRQFILSSKKLLLSDSGFYLCAWSVVRGQYSNQPQHFGDGTRLSIL.

This chain links TRBV11-1 with TRBJ2-1; D possibly corresponds to TRBD1 (6 bases). CDR1 and CDR2 (germline): SGHAT, FQDESV (reference sequence). This CDR3 is built from 14 residues. Trimming stripped 5 bases from V and 8 bases from J, with 16 bases between. This chain's CDR3 is CASSPGSGVHEQFF. CDR3 nucleotide sequence: TGTGCCAGCAGCCCAGGGTCAGGGGTGCATGAGCAGTTCTTC.

V is TRBV5-6 and J is TRBJ1-2; D perhaps matches TRBD1 (6 bases). This CDR3 comprises 15 residues. V lost 3 bases, J lost 5 bases, and 17 bases lay in between. CDR1 and CDR2 (germline): SGHDT, YYEEEE. The CDR3 DNA reads TGTGCCAGCAGCTCACCGACGGCGGGGGCATATGGCTACACCTTC. Protein: CASSSPTAGAYGYTF. Complete variable domain (other parts from reference TRBV5-6 and TRBJ1-2): DAGVTQSPTHLIKTRGQQVTLRCSPKSGHDTVSWYQQALGQGPQFIFQYYEEEERQRGNFPDRFSGHQFPNYSSELNVNALLLGDSALYLCASSSPTAGAYGYTFGSGTRLTVV.

The chain joins TRBV28 to TRBJ1-2; D call uncertain. Between the trimmed V and J ends, which lost 6 bases and 5 bases, there was a span of 10 bases. This CDR3 contains 12 residues. Germline lookup yields CDR1 MDHEN and CDR2 SYDVKM. CDR3 DNA sequence: TGTGCCAGCAGGCTCAGTGAGTATGGCTACACCTTC. Its protein is CASRLSEYGYTF.

As to this clone: The sample contains more than one DNA sequence encoding this CDR3. The rearrangement links TRBV7-8 to TRBJ2-7, with D possibly being TRBD2 (7 bases). This CDR3 comprises 15 residues. The V end lost 1 base, the J end lost 6 bases, and 16 bases lay between the germline ends. CDR1 and CDR2 (germline): SGHVS, FQNEAQ. The CDR3: CASSLGGGLKGEQYF. The CDR3 nucleotides read TGTGCCAGCAGCTTAGGGGGGGGGCTCAAGGGCGAGCAGTACTTC.

The V and J genes are TRBV30 and TRBJ1-5; D perhaps matches TRBD1 (6 bases). V was pared by 1 base and J by 0 bases, with 16 bases between. Germline V gene data show CDR1 as GTSNPN and CDR2 as SVGIG (reference sequence). The CDR3 runs 17 residues. The CDR3 protein is CAWSDTRRGASNQPQHF. In DNA form, the CDR3 reads TGTGCCTGGAGTGATACCAGGCGGGGGGCTAGCAATCAGCCCCAGCATTTT. Complete variable domain (other parts from reference TRBV30 and TRBJ1-5): SQTIHQWPATLVQPVGSPLSLECTVEGTSNPNLYWYRQAAGRGLQLLFYSVGIGQISSEVPQNLSASRPQDRQFILSSKKLLLSDSGFYLCAWSDTRRGASNQPQHFGDGTRLSIL.

The chain couples TRBV19 to TRBJ2-7; D is undetermined. V was clipped by 6 bases and J by 4 bases, with 16 bases between them. The germline CDR1 and CDR2 sequences are LNHDA and SQIVND (reference sequence). The CDR3 runs 14 residues. CDR3 DNA sequence: TGTGCCAGTAGCCCTGGACGGAATAAATACGAGCAGTACTTC. It yields the protein CASSPGRNKYEQYF.

The CDR3 loop is CAWARGESQPQHF. The CDR3 DNA reads as TGTGCCTGGGCCAGGGGCGAGAGTCAGCCCCAGCATTTT. The rearrangement joins TRBV30 to TRBJ1-5; a possible D gene is TRBD1 (6 bases). This CDR3 is 13 amino acids long. Trimming removed 5 bases at V and 6 bases at J, with 14 bases between. Germline lookup yields CDR1 GTSNPN and CDR2 SVGIG (reference sequence).

This chain connects TRBV27 to TRBJ2-7; D is undetermined. Trimming pared 6 bases from V and 3 bases from J, leaving 12 bases between. The CDR3 has 13 residues. Germline CDR1 MNHEY, CDR2 SMNVEV (reference sequence). CDR3 loop: CASRGSGRYEQYF. The DNA for the CDR3 is TGTGCCAGCAGGGGATCCGGGCGCTACGAGCAGTACTTC.

The gene calls are TRBV19 and TRBJ1-5; D is ambiguous. Per germline, CDR1 LNHDA and CDR2 SQIVND (reference sequence). V was cut by 5 bases and J by 1 base, with 9 bases left in between. The CDR3 loop spans 14 amino acids. The DNA of the CDR3 is TGTGCCAGTAGTCCCGCGGTAAGCAATCAGCCCCAGCATTTT. Its protein is CASSPAVSNQPQHF.

The CDR3 region is CASSRGGPSTDTQYF. In DNA form, the CDR3 reads TGTGCCAGCAGCCGGGGGGGGCCTAGCACAGATACGCAGTATTTT. The chain is built from TRBV25-1 and TRBJ2-3; TRBD2 agrees at 8 bases. The CDR3 totals 15 residues. Germline CDR1 MGHDK, CDR2 SYGVNS. The V and J ends lost 6 bases and 0 bases, in that order; junction bases with no gene match: 5.

The V call is TRBV4-2, the J call TRBJ2-2; 9 positions agree with TRBD2. In germline, CDR1 is LGHNA, CDR2 YNFKEQ. The CDR3 sequence is 17 residues long. V shed 0 bases, J shed 6 bases, and the junction held 8 bases outside the gene matches. This CDR3 is CASSQDRLAGFSGELFF. Here the CDR3 DNA reads TGTGCCAGCAGCCAAGATAGGCTAGCGGGGTTTTCCGGGGAGCTGTTTTTT.

This clone was seen just once. This CDR3 is also generated by other DNA sequences in the sample. CDR3 coding DNA: TGTGCCAGCAGCTTAGTCGCGGGCGGGACGGATACGCAGTATTTT. This codes for CASSLVAGGTDTQYF. The V and J genes are TRBV7-2 and TRBJ2-3, with D perhaps TRBD2 (6 bases). The V end lost 1 base, the J end lost 6 bases, and 14 bases lay between the germline ends. The CDR3 length is 15 residues. CDR1 SGHTA and CDR2 FQGNSA come from the germline V gene.

The V call is TRBV27, the J call TRBJ2-2; the match to TRBD2 covers 7 bases. Germline CDR1 is MNHEY and CDR2 is SMNVEV (reference sequence). The CDR3 consists of 15 residues. Trimming took 6 bases from V and 4 from J; bases not matched to a gene: 8. For the CDR3, the DNA is TGTGCCAGCAGGAACTGGGCTAGCGGCACCGGGGAGCTGTTTTTT. It codes for CASRNWASGTGELFF.

The rearrangement joins TRBV7-8 to TRBJ2-7; the D is unclear. V was clipped by 1 base and J by 2 bases, with 9 bases between them. CDR1 and CDR2 from the germline V gene are SGHVS and FQNEAQ. The CDR3 is made up of 14 amino acids. The DNA of the CDR3 is TGTGCCAGCAGCTTAGATACCAGAGCCTACGAGCAGTACTTC. This sequence encodes CASSLDTRAYEQYF. The full variable domain, rest sourced from reference TRBV7-8 and TRBJ2-7, is GAGVSQSPRYKVAKRGQDVALRCDPISGHVSLFWYQQALGQGPEFLTYFQNEAQLDKSGLPSDRFFAERPEGSVSTLKIQRTQQEDSAVYLCASSLDTRAYEQYFGPGTRLTVT.

This chain links TRBV30 with TRBJ1-1, with D unclear. The CDR3 is 16 amino acids. V dropped 0 bases and J dropped 3 bases, with 17 bases sitting between them. CDR1 GTSNPN and CDR2 SVGIG come from the germline V gene (reference sequence). The CDR3 DNA reads as TGTGCCTGGAGTGTACTAGGTATTAGTAGGGACACTGAAGCTTTCTTT. As protein: CAWSVLGISRDTEAFF.

The chain joins TRBV27 to TRBJ1-2, with D perhaps TRBD1 (5 bases). This CDR3 comprises 16 residues. Trimming took 2 bases from V and 0 from J, leaving 13 bases between them. Germline CDR1 MNHEY, CDR2 SMNVEV (reference sequence). CDR3 region: CASSLDGGFSNYGYTF. CDR3 coding DNA: TGTGCCAGCAGTTTAGATGGGGGATTTTCTAACTATGGCTACACCTTC.

The rearrangement links TRBV11-2 to TRBJ2-1, with D tentatively TRBD2 (6 bases). Looked up from germline, CDR1 is SGHAT and CDR2 is FQNNGV. V was pared by 6 bases and J by 8 bases, with 11 bases between. CDR3 length: 12 residues. The CDR3 is CASRNSGYEQFF. Written as DNA, the CDR3 is TGTGCCAGCAGGAATAGCGGCTATGAGCAGTTCTTC.

The chain has TRBV7-6 and TRBJ2-2, with D unclear. V lost 0 bases to trimming and J lost 6 bases, with 5 bases between them. The CDR3 is made up of 13 amino acids. Germline values: CDR1 SGHVS, CDR2 FNYEAQ. The CDR3 loop is CASSLARPGELFF. The CDR3 nucleotides read TGTGCCAGCAGCTTAGCCCGGCCCGGGGAGCTGTTTTTT.

The V and J genes are TRBV7-9 and TRBJ2-1; D is perhaps TRBD1 (5 bases). Germline lookup yields CDR1 SEHNR and CDR2 FQNEAQ (reference sequence). The V and J ends lost 5 bases and 4 bases respectively, with 15 bases between them. This CDR3 region has 15 residues. The CDR3 region is CASSHRRQNYNEQFF. CDR3 coding DNA: TGTGCCAGCAGCCATAGGAGACAGAATTACAATGAGCAGTTCTTC.

V and J are TRBV10-3 and TRBJ2-2; TRBD1 might be the D (5 bases). Trimming stripped 11 bases from V and 4 bases from J, with 11 bases between. This CDR3 has 12 amino acids. Per the germline V gene, CDR1 is ENHRY and CDR2 is SYGVKD. The DNA of the CDR3 is TGTGCCGCCGTAGGGGTCACCGGGGAGCTGTTTTTT. It is translated as CAAVGVTGELFF.

V and J are TRBV19 and TRBJ2-1; 10 nucleotides line up with TRBD1. The CDR3 runs to 15 residues. CDR1 and CDR2 (germline): LNHDA, SQIVND (reference sequence). V lost 3 bases, J lost 7 bases, and 6 bases stayed unmatched. CDR3 DNA sequence: TGTGCCAGTAGTATGACAGGGGGCGCTTGGAATGAGCAGTTCTTC. Translation gives CASSMTGGAWNEQFF.